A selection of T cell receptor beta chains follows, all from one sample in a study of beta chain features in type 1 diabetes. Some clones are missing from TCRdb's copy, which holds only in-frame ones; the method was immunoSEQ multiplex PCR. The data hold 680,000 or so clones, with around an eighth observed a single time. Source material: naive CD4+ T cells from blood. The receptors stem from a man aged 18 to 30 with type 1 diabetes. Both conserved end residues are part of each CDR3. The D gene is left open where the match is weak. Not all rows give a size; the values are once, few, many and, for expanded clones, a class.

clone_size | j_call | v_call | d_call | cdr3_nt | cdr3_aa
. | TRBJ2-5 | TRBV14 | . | TGTGCCAGCAGCCGACCCCAAGCTGACCTGGGGACCCAGTACTTC | CASSRPQADLGTQYF
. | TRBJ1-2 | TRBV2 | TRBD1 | TGTGCCAGCAGTATCCGACAGGGGGCCCATGGCTACACCTTC | CASSIRQGAHGYTF
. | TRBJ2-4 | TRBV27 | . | TGTGCCAGCAGTTTATCGCGGGAAAACATTCAGTACTTC | CASSLSRENIQYF
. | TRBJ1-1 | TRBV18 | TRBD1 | TGTGCCAGCTCACCTCAGGGGGACACTGAAGCTTTCTTT | CASSPQGDTEAFF
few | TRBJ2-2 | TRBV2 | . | TGTGCCAGCAGCCTGGACACCGCGAACACCGGGGAGCTGTTTTTT | CASSLDTANTGELFF
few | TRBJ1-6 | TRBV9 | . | TGTGCCAGCAGCGCAGGGGTGTCACCCCTCCACTTT | CASSAGVSPLHF
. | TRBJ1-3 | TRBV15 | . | TGTGCCACCAGCAAGACGGTGGGCTCTGGAAACACCATATATTTT | CATSKTVGSGNTIYF
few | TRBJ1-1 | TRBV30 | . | TGTGCCTGGAGTGAAACCCCTCACATAACGGAAGCTTTCTTT | CAWSETPHITEAFF
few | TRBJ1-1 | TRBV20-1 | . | TGCAGTGCTGGGAGGAACACTGAAGCTTTCTTT | CSAGRNTEAFF
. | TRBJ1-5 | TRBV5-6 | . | TGTGCCAGCAGCTCCGTAAGTTGGCCCGATCAGCCCCAGCATTTT | CASSSVSWPDQPQHF
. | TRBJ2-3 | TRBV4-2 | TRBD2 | TGTGCCAGCAGCCAAGGGAGTAGCGGGGATACGCAGTATTTT | CASSQGSSGDTQYF
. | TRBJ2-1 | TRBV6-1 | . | TGTGCCAGCAGTCCCCAGGACGGCTCCTACAATGAGCAGTTCTTC | CASSPQDGSYNEQFF
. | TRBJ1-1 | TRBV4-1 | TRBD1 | TGCGCCAGCAGCCAAGAGACGGACAGGGGAGGTGAGACTGAAGCTTTCTTT | CASSQETDRGGETEAFF
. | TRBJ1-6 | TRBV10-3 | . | TGTGCCATCAGAGAGAGTAGTAGACAGCGGTTGGGTTCTGATTCACCCCTCCACTTT | CAIRESSRQRLGSDSPLHF
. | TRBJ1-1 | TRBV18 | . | TGTGCCAGCTCACTCAGAGTGTCAGGGGACACTGAAGCTTTCTTT | CASSLRVSGDTEAFF
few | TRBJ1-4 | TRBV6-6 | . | TGTGCCAGCAGCCCCGGAGGAACTAATGAAAAACTGTTTTTT | CASSPGGTNEKLFF
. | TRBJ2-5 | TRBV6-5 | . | TGTGCCAGCAGTTACACCGGGGGTAGCTTCACAGAGACCCAGTACTTC | CASSYTGGSFTETQYF
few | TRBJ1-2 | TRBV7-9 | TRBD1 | TGTGCCAGCAGCCAAGGGGACCGACAGGGGAATGGCTACACCTTC | CASSQGDRQGNGYTF
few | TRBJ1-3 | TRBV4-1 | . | TGCGCCAGCAGCCAAGGGCAGGGAAGTTTGCTGAACACCATATATTTT | CASSQGQGSLLNTIYF
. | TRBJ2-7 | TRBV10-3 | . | TGTGCCTGTGGAGCCAACTACGAGCAGTACTTC | CACGANYEQYF
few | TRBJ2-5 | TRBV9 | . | TGTGCCAGCAGCGTAGCGCCGGGGGAAGAGACCCAGTACTTC | CASSVAPGEETQYF
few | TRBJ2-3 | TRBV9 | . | TGTGCCAGCAGCACCCGGGACTCGAGCACAGATACGCAGTATTTT | CASSTRDSSTDTQYF